These 23 T cell receptor beta chains originate from one sample sequenced in a study of Graves' ophthalmopathy and Graves' hyperthyroidism. RNA transcripts served as template for amplifying TCR beta CDR3 sequences. An opening RT-PCR round employed HTBI primers and preceded a second-round multiplex PCR. In TCRdb, the multiplex PCR reads were re-called with MiXCR into one record per CDR3 protein. The data contain 900,000 to 1,200,000 distinct CDR3 sequences, about 40% of them singletons. Sequenced: peripheral blood or thyroid tissue (not recorded which). All receptors derive from an adult man with Graves' hyperthyroidism.

This clonotype was seen at least ten times. The chain combines TRBV19 with TRBJ1-2; D not resolved. There are 10 residues in the CDR3. Per the germline V gene, CDR1 is LNHDA and CDR2 is SQIVND (reference sequence). Trimming took 8 bases from V and 4 from J, leaving 5 bases between them. The CDR3 sequence is CASGIYGYTF. The CDR3 nucleotides are TGTGCCAGTGGGATCTATGGCTACACCTTC.

Turning to this clonotype: At one end the junction does not follow the germline gene, possibly because of a read error. The CDR3 nucleotides are TGTGCCAGCAGTTTAAGCCGTGACATTTCAGCCTATGAGCAGTACTTC. It specifies CASSLSRDISAYEQYF. This chain connects TRBV27 to TRBJ2-7; D uncertain. Germline-derived CDR1 and CDR2 are MNHEY and SMNVEV (reference sequence). CDR3 length: 16 residues.

This clonotype appeared a single time. The chain links TRBV6-1 to TRBJ2-2; TRBD2 matches 7 bases. Germline V lookup: CDR1 MNHNS, CDR2 SASEGT. The junction had 8 bases not matched to a gene; V was cut back by 5 bases and J by 5 bases. The CDR3 length is 15 residues. Here the CDR3 DNA reads TGTGCCAGCAGTCCTCCGGGACTACCTACCGGGGAGCTGTTTTTT. It yields the protein CASSPPGLPTGELFF.

This clonotype was counted at least ten times. The chain links TRBV7-8 to TRBJ2-7, with D tentatively TRBD1 (6 bases). The V gene lost 3 bases and the J gene lost 3 bases, with 27 bases spanning the gap. The CDR3 contains 19 residues. Looked up from germline, CDR1 is SGHVS and CDR2 is FQNEAQ. The CDR3 loop reads CASSLIRSRSGQLDYEQYF. The CDR3, as DNA: TGTGCCAGCAGCTTGATCCGATCACGTTCGGGACAACTGGACTACGAGCAGTACTTC.

This clonotype was detected only a few times. V is TRBV7-9 and J is TRBJ1-4; 9 positions agree with TRBD1. With V trimmed by 5 bases and J by 6 bases, 7 bases remained unmatched. Germline V gives CDR1 SEHNR, CDR2 FQNEAQ (reference sequence). The CDR3 contains 15 residues. CDR3 amino acids: CASSPRDRVDEKLFF. The CDR3 DNA follows: TGTGCCAGCAGCCCGAGGGACAGGGTGGATGAAAAACTGTTTTTT. Variable domain in full (rest from reference TRBV7-9 and TRBJ1-4): DTGVSQNPRHKITKRGQNVTFRCDPISEHNRLYWYRQTLGQGPEFLTYFQNEAQLEKSRLLSDRFSAERPKGSFSTLEIQRTEQGDSAMYLCASSPRDRVDEKLFFGSGTQLSVL.

This clonotype was seen a few times. The rearrangement joins TRBV7-3 to TRBJ2-5; 7 bases line up with TRBD1. Per the germline V gene, CDR1 is SGHTA and CDR2 is FQGTGA. Trimming at V came to 4 bases and at J to 4 bases, leaving 9 bases not matched to a gene. This CDR3 spans 15 amino acids. The DNA of the CDR3 is TGTGCCAGCAGCTCCCCGCAGACAGGGCCAGAGACCCAGTACTTC. This encodes CASSSPQTGPETQYF.

A single count supports this clonotype. This chain joins TRBV29-1 and TRBJ2-5, with 7 nucleotides matching TRBD1. Germline CDR1 is SQVTM and CDR2 is ANQGSEA. J lost 4 bases, V lost 5 bases, and 7 bases had no gene match. The CDR3 has 13 residues. The CDR3 DNA is TGCAGCGTTCGGGACAGCGGCGGAGAGACCCAGTACTTC. Translation gives CSVRDSGGETQYF.

This chain connects TRBV24-1 to TRBJ2-5, with 11 bases aligning to TRBD2. J was trimmed by 2 bases and V by 3 bases; bases with no gene match: 13. The CDR3 has 19 residues. The germline gives CDR1 KGHDR, CDR2 SFDVKD. CDR3 protein: CATSDQLAGEVGGQETQYF. In DNA form, the CDR3 reads TGTGCCACCAGTGATCAACTAGCGGGAGAGGTCGGGGGTCAAGAGACCCAGTACTTC.

This clonotype was counted at least ten times. The chain joins TRBV5-1 to TRBJ1-1; D may be TRBD1 (5 bases). V was pared by 0 bases and J by 5 bases, with 11 bases between. The CDR3 is 14 amino acids. Germline lookup yields CDR1 SGHRS and CDR2 YFSETQ. In DNA, the CDR3 is TGCGCCAGCAGCTTGGATTCGGGGGGAACTGAAGCTTTCTTT. This sequence encodes CASSLDSGGTEAFF.

V and J are TRBV20-1 and TRBJ2-7; TRBD1 matches 11 bases. The V and J ends lost 0 bases and 5 bases, in that order; junction bases with no gene match: 6. The CDR3 sequence is 15 residues long. Germline CDR1 DFQATT, CDR2 SNEGSKA (reference sequence). This CDR3 reads CSARDQDRGRDEQYF. Here the CDR3 DNA reads TGCAGTGCTAGAGACCAGGACAGGGGGCGAGACGAGCAGTACTTC.

V gene TRBV7-9 combines with J gene TRBJ2-2, with a tentative D call TRBD1 (5 bases). CDR1 SEHNR and CDR2 FQNEAQ come from the germline V gene (reference sequence). The V and J ends lost 5 bases and 10 bases respectively, with 26 bases between them. The CDR3 contains 17 residues. DNA of the CDR3: TGTGCCAGCAGCACCACCTCCTCCAGGGTCTATGTCGAGGAGCTGTTTTTT. Amino acid sequence: CASSTTSSRVYVEELFF.

V and J are TRBV20-1 and TRBJ2-5; 7 bases fit TRBD2. Trimming at V came to 6 bases and at J to 7 bases, leaving 17 bases not matched to a gene. From germline, CDR1 is DFQATT and CDR2 SNEGSKA (reference sequence). The CDR3 loop spans 15 amino acids. The CDR3 sequence: CSAIGLADSPGTQYF. The CDR3, as DNA: TGCAGTGCCATTGGGCTAGCGGATTCCCCGGGGACCCAGTACTTC.

This clonotype was counted many times. The chain combines TRBV2 with TRBJ1-4, with 9 bases lining up with TRBD1. This CDR3 region has 13 residues. V shed 4 bases, J shed 7 bases, and the junction held 1 base outside the gene matches. CDR1 is SNHLY, CDR2 FYNNEI, per germline. The CDR3 nucleotides are TGTGCCAGCAGTGGGACAGGGGCTGAAAAACTGTTTTTT. This translates into CASSGTGAEKLFF.

The chain is built from TRBV4-1 and TRBJ1-5, with 7 bases identical to TRBD1. Germline CDR1 and CDR2: MGHRA and YSYEKL. The ends lost 1 base at V and 2 bases at J; junction bases unmatched: 8. The CDR3 spans 17 residues. This CDR3 is CASSQVPTGARNQPQHF. The CDR3 DNA reads TGCGCCAGCAGCCAAGTCCCAACAGGGGCTCGCAATCAGCCCCAGCATTTT.

This clonotype was counted at least ten times. The rearrangement links TRBV2 to TRBJ2-7, with D perhaps matching TRBD2 (6 bases). V lost 1 base and J lost 7, with 17 bases in between. CDR1 and CDR2 (germline): SNHLY, FYNNEI. The CDR3 runs to 15 residues. This CDR3 is CASSEGRGIRREQYF. The CDR3 DNA follows: TGTGCCAGCAGTGAAGGGAGGGGAATCCGAAGGGAGCAGTACTTC. Supplemented by reference TRBV2 and TRBJ2-7, the full variable domain reads EPEVTQTPSHQVTQMGQEVILRCVPISNHLYFYWYRQILGQKVEFLVSFYNNEISEKSEIFDDQFSVERPDGSNFTLKIRSTKLEDSAMYFCASSEGRGIRREQYFGPGTRLTVT.

This clonotype was seen at least ten times. The chain combines TRBV2 with TRBJ2-7, with 12 bases lining up with TRBD2. The CDR3 has 16 amino acids. The germline V gene encodes CDR1 SNHLY and CDR2 FYNNEI. After removal of 3 bases from V and 7 bases from J, the junction contained 10 bases not matched to a gene. DNA for the CDR3: TGTGCCAGCAGTGATTCAGGACTAGCGGGATCGGGGGAGCAGTACTTC. Its translation is CASSDSGLAGSGEQYF.

This clonotype has at least ten counts. V usage is TRBV7-8 and J usage is TRBJ2-7, with D possibly matching TRBD2 (5 bases). The germline gives CDR1 SGHVS, CDR2 FQNEAQ. The CDR3 has 13 amino acids. V was shortened by 5 bases and J by 5 bases, with 13 bases between the two germline ends. CDR3 in DNA: TGTGCCAGCAGCCCGGGGTACAAGAACGAGCAGTACTTC. Its translation: CASSPGYKNEQYF.

CDR3 loop: CASRTDYEQYF. CDR3 sequence (DNA): TGTGCCAGCCGGACCGACTACGAGCAGTACTTC. The V and J genes are TRBV19 and TRBJ2-7; D unclear. The germline V gene has CDR1 LNHDA and CDR2 SQIVND (reference sequence). The CDR3 has 11 amino acids. V was trimmed by 9 bases and J by 3 bases, leaving 9 bases between them.

This clonotype has only a few counts. One base away lies a much larger clone, so this may be a sequencing read error. V usage is TRBV15 and J usage is TRBJ1-5; a possible D gene is TRBD1 (5 bases). The V gene lost 5 bases and the J gene lost 1 base, with 12 bases spanning the gap. There are 15 residues in the CDR3. CDR1 LNHNV and CDR2 YYDKDF come from the germline V gene (reference sequence). CDR3 residues: CATSHFGGSNQPQHF. In DNA, the CDR3 is TGTGCCACCAGCCACTTCGGGGGAAGCAATCAGCCCCAGCATTTT.

This clonotype appeared a few times. The rearrangement joins TRBV12-3 or TRBV12-4 to TRBJ2-7; 12 bases align to TRBD2. The CDR3 consists of 15 residues. Unmatched junction bases numbered 11, after V lost 5 bases and J lost 9 bases. The DNA of the CDR3 is TGTGCCAGCAGTCAACTAAGACTAGCGGGAGTTCTGCAGTACTTC. Its protein product is CASSQLRLAGVLQYF.

This clonotype occurred many times. CDR3 sequence (DNA): TGTGCCAGCAGCCAAATCCCGCAGGGGGCGACGACTGAAGCTTTCTTT. Translation gives CASSQIPQGATTEAFF. The chain combines TRBV14 with TRBJ1-1; TRBD1 matches at 8 bases. The CDR3 is 16 residues long. CDR1 is SGHDN and CDR2 is FVKESK in the germline V gene. V dropped 2 bases and J dropped 5; count of bases not matched to a gene: 10.

V and J are TRBV7-9 and TRBJ2-7; no definite D call. Per germline, CDR1 SEHNR and CDR2 FQNEAQ (reference sequence). This CDR3 is built from 13 residues. Trimming pared 3 bases from V and 2 bases from J, leaving 8 bases between. The CDR3 DNA reads TGTGCCAGCAGCTTCAAGTGGACCTACGAGCAGTACTTC. It encodes CASSFKWTYEQYF.

This clonotype was seen many times. V and J are TRBV5-8 and TRBJ2-5, with a weak D call TRBD1 (6 bases). The germline V gene encodes CDR1 SGHTS and CDR2 YDEGEE. The V and J ends lost 6 bases and 3 bases respectively, with 15 bases between them. This CDR3 spans 14 amino acids. CDR3 DNA: TGTGCCAGCACCTGGCAGGGGCAGAAAGAGACCCAGTACTTC. Translating gives CASTWQGQKETQYF.